This is a list of T cell receptor beta chains from one sample in a study of cytomegalovirus exposure and HLA in healthy donors. Method: immunoSEQ multiplex PCR; TCRdb's copy keeps in-frame clones and lacks some. Of approximately 180,000 clones in the sample, around 80% were seen once. The sequencing sample was made of PBMCs. Receptors originate from a woman in her fifties or sixties in good health and CMV-seropositive. Each CDR3 is given with its conserved first and last residue. The order of the fields is J gene, V gene, D gene, clone size, CDR3 DNA, CDR3 protein. D genes are given only for firm matches. Part of the rows lack a size; the others show once, few, many or a class for expanded clones.

j_call: TRBJ2-5; v_call: TRBV7-2; d_call: TRBD2; clone_size: -; cdr3_nt: TGTGCCAGCAGCTTAGCGGCTAGCGGGAAGGGGACCCAGTACTTC; cdr3_aa: CASSLAASGKGTQYF
j_call: TRBJ2-3; v_call: TRBV5-6; d_call: TRBD1; clone_size: few; cdr3_nt: TGTGCCAGCACCTCCCAGGGGGCAACAGATACGCAGTATTTT; cdr3_aa: CASTSQGATDTQYF
j_call: TRBJ1-4; v_call: TRBV19; d_call: TRBD1; clone_size: -; cdr3_nt: TGTGCCAGTGGGGACAGGGGGCAGAATGAAAAACTGTTTTTT; cdr3_aa: CASGDRGQNEKLFF
j_call: TRBJ2-3; v_call: TRBV7-9; d_call: TRBD2; clone_size: -; cdr3_nt: TGTGCCAGCAGCTCCCGGGACTACACCGAGGGGTATTTT; cdr3_aa: CASSSRDYTEGYF
j_call: TRBJ2-7; v_call: TRBV27; d_call: TRBD2; clone_size: -; cdr3_nt: TGTGCCAGCAGCCGACTAGCGGGCTACGAGCAGTACTTC; cdr3_aa: CASSRLAGYEQYF
j_call: TRBJ2-3; v_call: TRBV7-2; d_call: TRBD1; clone_size: -; cdr3_nt: TGTGCCAGCAACGACCGGGACAGGGACAGCACAGATACGCAGTATTTT; cdr3_aa: CASNDRDRDSTDTQYF
j_call: TRBJ1-2; v_call: TRBV29-1; d_call: TRBD1; clone_size: few; cdr3_nt: TGCAGCGCTCTTGACAGGGCCTATGGCTACACCTTC; cdr3_aa: CSALDRAYGYTF
j_call: TRBJ2-7; v_call: TRBV28; d_call: TRBD1; clone_size: -; cdr3_nt: TGTGCCAGCAGTTCACCAGGGACAGCACATTCCTACGAGCAGTACTTC; cdr3_aa: CASSSPGTAHSYEQYF
j_call: TRBJ1-2; v_call: TRBV27; d_call: -; clone_size: few; cdr3_nt: TGTGCCAGCACCCCGGCAGACAGATTGAACTATGGCTACACCTTC; cdr3_aa: CASTPADRLNYGYTF
j_call: TRBJ1-6; v_call: TRBV4-1; d_call: -; clone_size: -; cdr3_nt: TGCGCCAGCAGCCGGTTCTGGACTGATTATAATTCACCCCTCCACTTT; cdr3_aa: CASSRFWTDYNSPLHF
j_call: TRBJ1-5; v_call: TRBV2; d_call: -; clone_size: -; cdr3_nt: TGTGCCAGCAGTGAAAAGACAGTTAATCAGCCCCAGCATTTT; cdr3_aa: CASSEKTVNQPQHF
j_call: TRBJ2-1; v_call: TRBV7-3; d_call: TRBD2; clone_size: -; cdr3_nt: TGTGCCAGCAGCTTACTAGCGGGAGGTTCTGAGCAGTTCTTC; cdr3_aa: CASSLLAGGSEQFF
j_call: TRBJ2-5; v_call: TRBV5-1; d_call: TRBD2; clone_size: once; cdr3_nt: TGCGCCAGCAGCTTGAGCGGGAGTGAGACCCAGTACTTC; cdr3_aa: CASSLSGSETQYF
j_call: TRBJ2-7; v_call: TRBV7-8; d_call: -; clone_size: -; cdr3_nt: TGTGCCAGCAGCTTAGGCCACACCGAGCAGTACTTC; cdr3_aa: CASSLGHTEQYF
j_call: TRBJ1-1; v_call: TRBV11-2; d_call: -; clone_size: few; cdr3_nt: TGTGCCAGCAGCTTAGACAGGGCTCGAGCTTTCTTT; cdr3_aa: CASSLDRARAFF
j_call: TRBJ2-1; v_call: TRBV7-2; d_call: -; clone_size: -; cdr3_nt: TGTGCCAGCAGCGGACAATTCTCCTACAATGAGCAGTTCTTC; cdr3_aa: CASSGQFSYNEQFF
j_call: TRBJ1-4; v_call: TRBV7-2; d_call: TRBD1; clone_size: -; cdr3_nt: TGTGCCAGCAGAACAGGGGCGGGAAAACTGTTTTTT; cdr3_aa: CASRTGAGKLFF
j_call: TRBJ1-1; v_call: TRBV9; d_call: -; clone_size: -; cdr3_nt: TGTGCCAGCACCCTAGGGGGGGTCATGAACACTGAAGCTTTCTTT; cdr3_aa: CASTLGGVMNTEAFF
j_call: TRBJ1-1; v_call: TRBV7-9; d_call: TRBD1; clone_size: many; cdr3_nt: TGTGCCAGCAGCTTTGGACAGGTTGAAGCTTTCTTT; cdr3_aa: CASSFGQVEAFF
j_call: TRBJ2-4; v_call: TRBV10-1; d_call: -; clone_size: few; cdr3_nt: TGCGCCAGCAGTGAGTCAATAGACAGAGGAAACAGTCAGTACTTC; cdr3_aa: CASSESIDRGNSQYF
j_call: TRBJ2-1; v_call: TRBV4-1; d_call: TRBD2; clone_size: -; cdr3_nt: TGCGCCAGCAGCCAAGGCGGACTAGCGGGGTCCTACAATGAGCAGTTCTTC; cdr3_aa: CASSQGGLAGSYNEQFF
j_call: TRBJ2-5; v_call: TRBV18; d_call: TRBD1; clone_size: -; cdr3_nt: TGTGCCAGCTCACGAAGGGACAGCCAAGAGACCCAGTACTTC; cdr3_aa: CASSRRDSQETQYF
j_call: TRBJ2-4; v_call: TRBV27; d_call: -; clone_size: -; cdr3_nt: TGTGCCAGCAGCCAACCCCCAGACCGGGACATTCAGTACTTC; cdr3_aa: CASSQPPDRDIQYF
j_call: TRBJ1-2; v_call: TRBV9; d_call: TRBD1; clone_size: -; cdr3_nt: TGTGCCAGCAGCGTAGGACAGGGGGCTATAGGCTACACCTTC; cdr3_aa: CASSVGQGAIGYTF
j_call: TRBJ2-1; v_call: TRBV5-4; d_call: TRBD2; clone_size: -; cdr3_nt: TGTGCCAGCAGCCTACTAGCGGGAAAAAAAGAGCAGTTCTTC; cdr3_aa: CASSLLAGKKEQFF
j_call: TRBJ2-1; v_call: TRBV19; d_call: -; clone_size: -; cdr3_nt: TGTGCCAGTACCCGGACGGAACTCCAACCGGGGGATGAGCAGTTCTTC; cdr3_aa: CASTRTELQPGDEQFF
j_call: TRBJ1-2; v_call: TRBV19; d_call: TRBD1; clone_size: few; cdr3_nt: TGTGCCAGTAGCAACGGCCGGGACAGCGACTATGGCTACACCTTC; cdr3_aa: CASSNGRDSDYGYTF
j_call: TRBJ2-7; v_call: TRBV6-1; d_call: TRBD1; clone_size: -; cdr3_nt: TGTGCCAGCAGTGGGACAGGGCCCCCGTCCTACGAGCAGTACTTC; cdr3_aa: CASSGTGPPSYEQYF
j_call: TRBJ2-3; v_call: TRBV7-2; d_call: TRBD2; clone_size: -; cdr3_nt: TGTGCCAGCAGCTTAGCAGGGGGACTAGCGATTCCTTCTAGCACAGATACGCAGTATTTT; cdr3_aa: CASSLAGGLAIPSSTDTQYF
j_call: TRBJ2-6; v_call: TRBV9; d_call: -; clone_size: -; cdr3_nt: TGTGCCAGCAGCGTCGACGCTGGGGCCAACGGCCTGACTTTC; cdr3_aa: CASSVDAGANGLTF
j_call: TRBJ2-7; v_call: TRBV19; d_call: TRBD2; clone_size: few; cdr3_nt: TGTGCCAGTAGTGTATTAGCGGGAGGGAGCTACGAGCAGTACTTC; cdr3_aa: CASSVLAGGSYEQYF
j_call: TRBJ1-5; v_call: TRBV19; d_call: -; clone_size: -; cdr3_nt: TGTGCCAGTAGTATGATCGGGAATCAGCCCCAGCATTTT; cdr3_aa: CASSMIGNQPQHF
j_call: TRBJ1-1; v_call: TRBV19; d_call: -; clone_size: -; cdr3_nt: TGTGCCAGTGGGAGGAGTGAAGCTTTCTTT; cdr3_aa: CASGRSEAFF